This TCR beta chain derives from a study of vaccination effects on CD4 cells after COVID-19. The CDR3 is 15 amino acids. V was shortened by 0 bases and J by 7 bases, with 12 bases between the two germline ends. Per the germline V gene, CDR1 is LNHDA and CDR2 is SQIVND (reference sequence). The repertoire was sequenced with immunoSEQ multiplex PCR; TCRdb's copy has only in-frame clones and lacks some. The sample records about 79,000 clones, around 74% being singletons. Viral peptide pools were used in the ViraFEST assay to expand antigen-specific CD4+ T cells, and sequencing came afterward. Scientists isolated CD4+ T cells after a roughly 10-day culture period ended. Concerning this clone itself: Antigen unknown.

This sample comprised CD4+ T cells from PBMCs cultured with HCoV-229E spike peptides, obtained before COVID-19 vaccination. The chain joins TRBV19 to TRBJ2-2, with D uncertain. The source of this sequence is a human donor who received a COVID-19 vaccine. CDR3 region: CASSIDEAIYGELFF. CDR3 sequence (DNA): TGTGCCAGTAGTATAGATGAGGCGATTTACGGGGAGCTGTTTTTT. The variable domain in full, with the rest retrieved from reference TRBV19 and TRBJ2-2, is DGGITQSPKYLFRKEGQNVTLSCEQNLNHDAMYWYRQDPGQGLRLIYYSQIVNDFQKGDIAEGYSVSREKKESFPLTVTSAQKNPTAFYLCASSIDEAIYGELFFGEGSRLTVL.